Below, 10 T cell receptor beta chains from the same sample are listed, as sequenced in a study of technical replicates of blood from several donors. Profiled with immunoSEQ multiplex PCR; TCRdb holds only in-frame clones, not every one. Here the sample spans roughly 79,000 clones, approximately 75% being singletons. Sequencing was carried out using PBMCs. The origin of the receptors is a human donor in good health. Some clones in this sample may be carry-over from other donors' samples.

This clone appeared a single time. This chain connects TRBV18 to TRBJ2-1; weak D call: TRBD2 (5 bases). Trimming removed 4 bases at V and 5 bases at J, with 15 bases between. The CDR3 contains 15 residues. Germline loops: CDR1 KGHSH, CDR2 LQKENI. This CDR3 reads CASSRTAEADNEQFF. The CDR3 DNA follows: TGTGCCAGCTCACGAACAGCAGAAGCGGACAATGAGCAGTTCTTC.

The chain uses TRBV14 and TRBJ2-1; the match to TRBD1 covers 11 bases. Trimming took 4 bases from V and 7 from J; bases not matched to a gene: 6. This CDR3 has 15 residues. Germline values: CDR1 SGHDN, CDR2 FVKESK. CDR3 in amino acids: CASSPGTGGGNEQFF. The CDR3 region has the DNA TGTGCCAGCAGCCCCGGGACAGGGGGAGGGAATGAGCAGTTCTTC.

In its sample, this clone was seen a few times. The CDR3 loop is CAIQYTPTEGKLFF. Here the CDR3 DNA reads TGTGCCATCCAATATACACCTACAGAGGGAAAACTGTTTTTT. The J gene is TRBJ1-4, the V gene TRBV6-1, with D unresolved. From germline, CDR1 is MNHNS and CDR2 SASEGT. The V end lost 10 bases, the J end lost 10 bases, and 22 bases lay between the germline ends. CDR3 length: 14 residues.

This chain links TRBV7-2 with TRBJ1-6, with D tentatively TRBD1 (6 bases). The CDR3 runs to 13 residues. The germline gives CDR1 SGHTA, CDR2 FQGNSA. V lost 6 bases and J lost 9, with 12 bases in between. CDR3 nucleotides: TGTGCCAGCAGGCGTGACAGGACTTCACCCCTCCACTTT. This translates into CASRRDRTSPLHF. The full variable domain, completed using reference TRBV7-2 and TRBJ1-6, is GAGVSQSPSNKVTEKGKDVELRCDPISGHTALYWYRQSLGQGLEFLIYFQGNSAPDKSGLPSDRFSAERTGGSVSTLTIQRTQQEDSAVYLCASRRDRTSPLHFGNGTRLTVT.

This clone has a handful of counts. The chain uses TRBV7-9 and TRBJ2-5, with D tentatively TRBD2 (5 bases). Germline V CDR1 and CDR2: SEHNR, FQNEAQ (reference sequence). Trimming took off 4 bases at V and 4 bases at J, with 16 bases between the two ends. This CDR3 comprises 15 residues. The DNA for the CDR3 is TGTGCCAGCAGCTCCATCCGGGATGGAGGAGAGACCCAGTACTTC. Its protein product is CASSSIRDGGETQYF.

The J gene is TRBJ2-7, the V gene TRBV6-5; TRBD1 agrees at 10 bases. V gave up 6 bases and J gave up 2 bases; unmatched junction bases: 7. CDR1 is MNHEY, CDR2 SVGAGI, per germline. The CDR3 contains 15 residues. Here the CDR3 DNA reads TGTGCCAGCAGACCCGGGACAGGGGCCACCTACGAGCAGTACTTC. It yields the protein CASRPGTGATYEQYF.

The chain carries TRBV7-9 and TRBJ1-1, with 12 bases aligning to TRBD1. From germline, CDR1 is SEHNR and CDR2 FQNEAQ (reference sequence). V trimming: 4 bases; J trimming: 1 base; junction bases outside the gene matches: 10. This CDR3 has 18 amino acids. The CDR3, as DNA: TGTGCCAGCAGCTCCCGCGGGACAGGGGGCGGGAAGAACACTGAAGCTTTCTTT. Translation gives CASSSRGTGGGKNTEAFF.

The chain links TRBV5-5 to TRBJ2-7; D not resolved. The CDR3 contains 13 residues. The V gene lost 0 bases and the J gene lost 5 bases, with 9 bases spanning the gap. In germline, CDR1 is SGHKS, CDR2 YYEKEE (reference sequence). The DNA for the CDR3 is TGTGCCAGCAGCTTGGCCGGGTGGGACGAGCAGTACTTC. It is translated as CASSLAGWDEQYF. The variable domain in full, completed from reference TRBV5-5 and TRBJ2-7, reads DAGVTQSPTHLIKTRGQQVTLRCSPISGHKSVSWYQQVLGQGPQFIFQYYEKEERGRGNFPDRFSARQFPNYSSELNVNALLLGDSALYLCASSLAGWDEQYFGPGTRLTVT.

The CDR3: CASSTRETSPYEQYF. The DNA of the CDR3 is TGCGCCAGCTCTACTCGCGAGACAAGCCCCTACGAGCAGTACTTC. V gene TRBV5-1 combines with J gene TRBJ2-7; D remains ambiguous. Trimming removed 7 bases at V and 2 bases at J, with 19 bases between. This CDR3 comprises 15 residues. CDR1 and CDR2 (germline): SGHRS, YFSETQ.

The V gene is TRBV5-1, the J gene TRBJ2-3; possible D gene TRBD1, 5 bases. This CDR3 spans 12 amino acids. Trimming stripped 4 bases from V and 6 bases from J, with 9 bases between. Germline CDR1 and CDR2: SGHRS and YFSETQ. The CDR3 DNA follows: TGCGCCAGCAGCCGACCAGGGGATACGCAGTATTTT. This translates into CASSRPGDTQYF.